The source of this TCR beta chain is a study of cytomegalovirus exposure and HLA in healthy donors. This CDR3 spans 14 amino acids. Trimming took 0 bases from V and 8 from J, leaving 11 bases between them. The V gene's germline CDR1 is LGHNA and CDR2 YSLEER. This PCR relied on a set of 60 Vbeta primers and 13 Jbeta primers. The repertoire was sequenced with immunoSEQ multiplex PCR; TCRdb's copy has only in-frame clones and lacks some. Among some 99,000 clones, roughly three quarters were seen once, and the ten largest hold around 7.7%. This clone occurred once. Material: PBMCs. The sequence was collected from a woman aged 45-65 years in good health and CMV-seropositive. This sequence joins TRBV4-3 and TRBJ2-1, with D perhaps matching TRBD2 (7 bases). The CDR3 nucleotides are TGCGCCAGCAGCCAAGAAAGGGGGGGATATGAGCAGTTCTTC. This translates into CASSQERGGYEQFF.